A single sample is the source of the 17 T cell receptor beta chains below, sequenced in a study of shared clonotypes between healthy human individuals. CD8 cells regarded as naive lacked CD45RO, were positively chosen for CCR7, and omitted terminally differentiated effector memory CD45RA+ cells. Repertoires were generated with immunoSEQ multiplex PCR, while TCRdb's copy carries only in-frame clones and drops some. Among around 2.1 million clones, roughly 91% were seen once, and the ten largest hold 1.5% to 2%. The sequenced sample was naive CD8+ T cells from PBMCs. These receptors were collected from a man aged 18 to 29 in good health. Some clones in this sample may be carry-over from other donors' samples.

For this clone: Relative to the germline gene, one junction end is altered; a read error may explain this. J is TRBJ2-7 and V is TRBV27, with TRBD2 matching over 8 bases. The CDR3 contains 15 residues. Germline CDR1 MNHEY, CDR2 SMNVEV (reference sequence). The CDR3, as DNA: TGTGCCAGCAGTTTATTCCGGACTAGCTCCCACGAGCAGTACTTC. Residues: CASSLFRTSSHEQYF.

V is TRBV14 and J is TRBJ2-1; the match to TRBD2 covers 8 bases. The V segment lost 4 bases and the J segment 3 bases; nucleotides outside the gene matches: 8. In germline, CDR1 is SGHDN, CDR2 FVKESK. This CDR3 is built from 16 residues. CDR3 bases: TGTGCCAGCAGCCCCCATAGCGGGAAGATCTACAATGAGCAGTTCTTC. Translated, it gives CASSPHSGKIYNEQFF.

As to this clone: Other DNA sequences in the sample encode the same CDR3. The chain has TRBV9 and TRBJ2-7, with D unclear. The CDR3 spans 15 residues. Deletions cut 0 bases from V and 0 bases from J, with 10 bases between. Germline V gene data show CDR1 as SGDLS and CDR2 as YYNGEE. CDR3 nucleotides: TGTGCCAGCAGCGTAGGAGGAAAAAGCTCCTACGAGCAGTACTTC. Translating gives CASSVGGKSSYEQYF.

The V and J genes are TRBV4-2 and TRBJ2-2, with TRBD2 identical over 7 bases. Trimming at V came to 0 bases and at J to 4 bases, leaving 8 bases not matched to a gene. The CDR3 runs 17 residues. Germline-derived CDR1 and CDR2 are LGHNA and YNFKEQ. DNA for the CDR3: TGTGCCAGCAGCCAAGACCCGACTAGCCCAGGCACCGGGGAGCTGTTTTTT. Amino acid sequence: CASSQDPTSPGTGELFF.

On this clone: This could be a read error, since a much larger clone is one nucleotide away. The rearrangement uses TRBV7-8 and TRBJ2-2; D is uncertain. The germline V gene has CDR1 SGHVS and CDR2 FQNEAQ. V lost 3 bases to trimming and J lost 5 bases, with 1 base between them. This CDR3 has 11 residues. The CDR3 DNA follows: TGTGCCAGCAGCTTTACCGGGGAGCTGTTTTTT. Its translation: CASSFTGELFF.

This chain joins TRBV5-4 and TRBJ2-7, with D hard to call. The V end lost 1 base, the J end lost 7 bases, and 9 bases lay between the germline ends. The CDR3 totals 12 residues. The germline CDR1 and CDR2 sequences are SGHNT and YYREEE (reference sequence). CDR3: CASSLSGREQYF. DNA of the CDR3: TGTGCCAGCAGCTTGTCGGGTAGGGAGCAGTACTTC.

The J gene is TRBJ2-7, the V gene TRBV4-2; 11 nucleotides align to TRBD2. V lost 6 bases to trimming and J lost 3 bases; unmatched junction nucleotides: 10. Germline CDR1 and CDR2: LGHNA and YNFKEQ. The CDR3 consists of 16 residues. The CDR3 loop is CASRESSGRAFYEQYF. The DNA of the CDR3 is TGTGCCAGCAGAGAAAGTAGCGGGAGGGCCTTCTACGAGCAGTACTTC.

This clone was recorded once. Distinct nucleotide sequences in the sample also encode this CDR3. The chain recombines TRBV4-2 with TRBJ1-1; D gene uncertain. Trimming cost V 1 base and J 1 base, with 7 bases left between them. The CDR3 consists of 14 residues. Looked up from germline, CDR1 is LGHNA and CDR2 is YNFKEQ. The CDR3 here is CASSQVEGNTEAFF. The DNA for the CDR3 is TGTGCCAGCAGCCAAGTTGAAGGGAACACTGAAGCTTTCTTT.

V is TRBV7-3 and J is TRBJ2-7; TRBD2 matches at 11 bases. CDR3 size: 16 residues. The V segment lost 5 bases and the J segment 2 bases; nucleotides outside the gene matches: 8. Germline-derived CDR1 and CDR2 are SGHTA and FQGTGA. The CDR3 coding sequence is TGTGCCAGCAGCAATCCGACTAGCGGGACTCCCTACGAGCAGTACTTC. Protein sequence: CASSNPTSGTPYEQYF.

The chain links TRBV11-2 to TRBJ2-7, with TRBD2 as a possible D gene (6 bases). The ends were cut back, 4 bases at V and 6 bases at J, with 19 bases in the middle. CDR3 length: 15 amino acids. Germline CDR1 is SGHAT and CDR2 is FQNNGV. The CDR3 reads CASSWGVAANSEQYF. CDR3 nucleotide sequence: TGTGCCAGCAGCTGGGGGGTAGCGGCCAATTCCGAGCAGTACTTC.

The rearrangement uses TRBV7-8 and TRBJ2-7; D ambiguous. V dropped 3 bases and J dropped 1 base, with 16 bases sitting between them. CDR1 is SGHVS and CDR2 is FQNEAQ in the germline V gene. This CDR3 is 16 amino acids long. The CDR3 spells CASSFTFGDVSYEQYF. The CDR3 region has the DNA TGTGCCAGCAGCTTTACCTTCGGAGATGTATCCTACGAGCAGTACTTC.

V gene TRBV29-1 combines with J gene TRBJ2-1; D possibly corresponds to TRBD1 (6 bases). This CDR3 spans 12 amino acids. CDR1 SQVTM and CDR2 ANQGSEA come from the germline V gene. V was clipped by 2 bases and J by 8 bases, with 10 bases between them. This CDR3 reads CSVERGSYEQFF. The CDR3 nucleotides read TGCAGCGTTGAAAGGGGGAGCTATGAGCAGTTCTTC.

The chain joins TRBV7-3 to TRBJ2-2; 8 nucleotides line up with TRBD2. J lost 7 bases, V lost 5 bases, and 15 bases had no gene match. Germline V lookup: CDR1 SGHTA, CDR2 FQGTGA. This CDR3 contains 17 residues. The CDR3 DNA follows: TGTGCCAGCAGCCCCTGGGTGGAGCGGGAGTCCCTCGGGGAGCTGTTTTTT. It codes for CASSPWVERESLGELFF.

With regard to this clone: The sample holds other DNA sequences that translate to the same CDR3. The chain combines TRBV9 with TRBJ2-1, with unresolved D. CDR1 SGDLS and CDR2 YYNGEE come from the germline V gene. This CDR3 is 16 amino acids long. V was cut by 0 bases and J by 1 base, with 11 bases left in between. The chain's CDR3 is CASSVAGTVSYNEQFF. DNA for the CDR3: TGTGCCAGCAGCGTAGCAGGAACAGTTTCCTACAATGAGCAGTTCTTC.

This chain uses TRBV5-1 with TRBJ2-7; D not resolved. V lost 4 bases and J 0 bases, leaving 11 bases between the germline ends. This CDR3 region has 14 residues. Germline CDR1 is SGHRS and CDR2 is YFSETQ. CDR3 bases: TGCGCCAGCAGCACTTACCACGGCTCCTACGAGCAGTACTTC. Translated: CASSTYHGSYEQYF.

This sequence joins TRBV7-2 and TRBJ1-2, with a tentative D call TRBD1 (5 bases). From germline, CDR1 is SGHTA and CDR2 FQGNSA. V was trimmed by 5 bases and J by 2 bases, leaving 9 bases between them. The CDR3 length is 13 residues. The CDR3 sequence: CASSARVNYGYTF. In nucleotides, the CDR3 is TGTGCCAGCAGCGCCAGGGTAAACTATGGCTACACCTTC.

Here the CDR3 reads CASSLGFGGQKNTEAFF. The CDR3 nucleotides read TGTGCCAGCAGCTTAGGGTTCGGGGGACAGAAAAACACTGAAGCTTTCTTT. The rearrangement uses TRBV7-3 and TRBJ1-1, with 7 bases matching TRBD1. The CDR3 has 17 residues. Germline V lookup: CDR1 SGHTA, CDR2 FQGTGA. V trimming: 2 bases; J trimming: 2 bases; junction bases outside the gene matches: 11.